This T cell receptor beta chain comes out of a study of OX40 agonist ivuxolimab in advanced cancers. Background on the whole study: Ivuxolimab was a fully human IgG2 agonistic monoclonal antibody targeting the costimulatory receptor OX40 (CD134). Intravenous ivuxolimab was administered to patients every 2 weeks at six dose levels: 0.01, 0.1, 0.3, 1.5, 3 and 10 mg/kg. Of the 50 to 55 patients in dose escalation, around 19 had hepatocellular carcinoma, some 15 had melanoma, 9 had renal cell carcinoma and 9 had head and neck cancer. The dose-escalation cohort was approximately 83% male with a mean age of approximately 59 years, ranging from about 20 to 85. Prior anti-PD-1, anti-PD-L1 or anti-CTLA-4 therapy was permitted, and about two fifths of dose-escalation patients had received checkpoint inhibitors. Partial responses occurred in three dose-escalation patients: two with cutaneous melanoma and one with hepatocellular carcinoma. The purpose of peripheral TCRbeta sequencing was to test whether ivuxolimab changed TCR sequence diversity and led to clonal T-cell expansion. The paper covers the monotherapy dose-escalation part of the phase I ivuxolimab trial, which included N of about 50 patients. Overall study results and their limits: Which antigens the clonally expanded peripheral T cells were specific for was not determined. Clonal expansion of both CD4+ and CD8+ blood T cells was observed from baseline to week 6 at doses 0.1 to 3.0 mg/kg. In the 0.1-3.0 mg/kg groups, partial responders had among the lowest normalized peripheral clonal expansion, particularly in CD8+ T cells. Low levels of normalized T-cell clonal expansion were also seen in some patients who did not respond. After ivuxolimab, CD8+ T cells had more expanded clones than CD4+ T cells on average.

The germline V gene supplies CDR1 MDHEN and CDR2 SYDVKM. Ends trimmed: V by 6 bases, J by 5 bases; bases unmatched to a gene: 5. The CDR3 has 13 amino acids, counting the end cysteine and phenylalanine. Of all the DNA, just the CDR3 is kept, 39 bases in frame from base 1. The trial excluded patients who had a history of autoimmune disease or were on systemic immunosuppression. In every dose cohort, peripheral blood was drawn for TCR sequencing at baseline, cycle 4 day 1, and cycle 7 day 1. Samples came from an open-label, multicenter, first-in-human phase I dose-escalation trial of ivuxolimab. Adults with locally advanced or metastatic melanoma, renal cell carcinoma, hepatocellular carcinoma or head and neck squamous cell carcinoma were enrolled in the trial. Before TCR sequencing, CD4+ and CD8+ T cells were separately sorted from peripheral blood. About this clone itself: Its cognate antigen has yet to be identified. No base-level quality is on record; no much larger clone is a single base apart.

Genomic DNA was isolated from the sorted cells so that the TCRbeta CDR3 region could be sequenced. The immunoSEQ Assay was used for sequencing of TCRbeta CDR3 regions. TCRdb mirrors the immuneACCESS table, restricted to in-frame sequences. Some clones are absent from its copies; in checked studies, under half trace to an unresolved V gene, and the reason for the others is unknown. In this sample the table shows roughly 62,000 clones, approximately 91% of which occur a single time. The ten largest clones represent 3% to 4% of the sample. The sequence was obtained from an adult with an advanced solid tumor such as melanoma, head and neck, liver or kidney cancer. Recombination connected TRBV28 to TRBJ2-7; 9 of the junction bases match TRBD2. Sequenced here: CD4+ or CD8+ T cells sorted from blood, sampled in a trial of the OX40 agonist ivuxolimab. The DNA is TGTGCCAGCAGCCCCCGGACTAGCGACGAGCAGTACTTC. Translated, it reads CASSPRTSDEQYF.